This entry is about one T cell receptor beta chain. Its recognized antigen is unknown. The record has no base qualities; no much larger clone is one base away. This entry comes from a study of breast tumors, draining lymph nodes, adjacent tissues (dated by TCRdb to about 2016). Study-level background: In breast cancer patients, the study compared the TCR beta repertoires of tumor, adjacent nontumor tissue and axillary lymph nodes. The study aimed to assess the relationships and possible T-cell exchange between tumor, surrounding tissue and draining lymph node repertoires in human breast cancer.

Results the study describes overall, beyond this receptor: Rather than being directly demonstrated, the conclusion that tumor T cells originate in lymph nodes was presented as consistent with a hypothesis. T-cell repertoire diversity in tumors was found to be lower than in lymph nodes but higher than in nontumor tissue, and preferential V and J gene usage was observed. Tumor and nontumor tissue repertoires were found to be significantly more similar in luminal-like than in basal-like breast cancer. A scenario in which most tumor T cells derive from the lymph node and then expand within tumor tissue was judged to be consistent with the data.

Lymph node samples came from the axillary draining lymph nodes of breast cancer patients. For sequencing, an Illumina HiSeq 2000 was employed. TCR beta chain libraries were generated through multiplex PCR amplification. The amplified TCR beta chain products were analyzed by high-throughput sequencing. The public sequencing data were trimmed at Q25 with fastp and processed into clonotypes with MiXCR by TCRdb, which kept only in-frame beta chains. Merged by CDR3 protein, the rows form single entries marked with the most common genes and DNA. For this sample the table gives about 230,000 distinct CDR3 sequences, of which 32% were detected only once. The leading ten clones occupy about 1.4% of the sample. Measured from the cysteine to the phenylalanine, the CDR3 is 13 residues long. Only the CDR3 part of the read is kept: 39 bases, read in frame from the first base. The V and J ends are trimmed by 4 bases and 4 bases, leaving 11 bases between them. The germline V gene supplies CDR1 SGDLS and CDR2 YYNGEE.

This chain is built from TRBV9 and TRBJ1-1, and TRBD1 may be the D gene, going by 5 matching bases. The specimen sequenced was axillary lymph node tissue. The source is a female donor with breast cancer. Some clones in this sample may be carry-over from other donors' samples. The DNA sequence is TGTGCCAGCAGCCTAATGGGGGGCACTGAAGCTTTCTTT. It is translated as CASSLMGGTEAFF.